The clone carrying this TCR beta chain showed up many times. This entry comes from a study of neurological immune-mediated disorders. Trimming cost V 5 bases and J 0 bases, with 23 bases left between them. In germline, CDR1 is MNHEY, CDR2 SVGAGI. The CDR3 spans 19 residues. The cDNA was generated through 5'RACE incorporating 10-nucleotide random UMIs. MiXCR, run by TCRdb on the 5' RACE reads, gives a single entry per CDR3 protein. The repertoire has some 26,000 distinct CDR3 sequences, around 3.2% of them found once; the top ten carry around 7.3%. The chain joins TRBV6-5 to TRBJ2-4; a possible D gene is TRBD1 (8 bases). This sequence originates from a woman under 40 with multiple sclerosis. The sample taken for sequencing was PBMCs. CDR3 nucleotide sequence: TGTGCCAGCAGTAGACAGGGGAGGGGAGTTGCTTTAGCCAAAAACATTCAGTACTTC. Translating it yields CASSRQGRGVALAKNIQYF.